Sequencing of this T cell receptor (beta chain) was carried out in a study of shared clonotypes between healthy human individuals. The CDR3 is made up of 15 amino acids. The V and J ends lost 4 bases and 4 bases, in that order; junction bases with no gene match: 6. From germline, CDR1 is SGHRS and CDR2 YFSETQ. In this sample, this clone turned up once. On sorted subsets, replicate PCRs used 150 to 250 ng DNA, or some 27,000 T cell genomes. The authors' processing: ImmunoSEQ yielded junction-only sequences lacking quality scores, so filtering differed. The data were produced by immunoSEQ multiplex PCR, yet TCRdb's version contains in-frame clones alone and is incomplete. V and J calls and clone size follow that table, whereas D and trimming were derived from the DNA. Among about 640,000 clones listed, roughly 70% were seen once. Donors were healthy HIV-negative adults without recent acute infections or vaccinations. Among the donors, all were Caucasian adults who lived in Nashville, Tennessee.

This sequence originates from a woman aged 30 to 39 in good health. The V gene is TRBV5-1, the J gene TRBJ1-5; TRBD1 agrees at 9 bases. Sequenced input: memory CD4+ T cells sorted from blood. Stated subset: CD45RA-negative fraction. CDR3 protein: CASSPWTGANQPQHF. The CDR3, as DNA: TGCGCCAGCAGCCCGTGGACAGGGGCTAATCAGCCCCAGCATTTT. Complete variable domain (other parts from reference TRBV5-1 and TRBJ1-5): KAGVTQTPRYLIKTRGQQVTLSCSPISGHRSVSWYQQTPGQGLQFLFEYFSETQRNKGNFPGRFSGRQFSNSRSEMNVSTLELGDSALYLCASSPWTGANQPQHFGDGTRLSIL.